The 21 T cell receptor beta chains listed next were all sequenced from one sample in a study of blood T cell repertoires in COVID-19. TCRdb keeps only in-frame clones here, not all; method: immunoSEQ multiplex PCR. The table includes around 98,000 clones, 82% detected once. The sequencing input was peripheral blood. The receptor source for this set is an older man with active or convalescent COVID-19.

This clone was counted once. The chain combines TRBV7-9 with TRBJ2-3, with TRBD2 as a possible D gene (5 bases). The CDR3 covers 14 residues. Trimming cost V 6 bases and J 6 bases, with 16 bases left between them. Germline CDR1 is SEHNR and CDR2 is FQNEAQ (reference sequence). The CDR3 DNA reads TGTGCCAGCAGATTAAAGGAGGTTTCGGATACGCAGTATTTT. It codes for CASRLKEVSDTQYF.

The DNA of the CDR3 is TGTGCCAGCAGCCGGACCCTAGGGGCTCAGTACTTC. This codes for CASSRTLGAQYF. The rearrangement joins TRBV11-3 to TRBJ2-4; weak D call: TRBD1 (5 bases). Germline V CDR1 and CDR2: SGHNT, YENEEA. The CDR3 has 12 amino acids. The germline V and J ends were trimmed by 5 bases and 12 bases, with 14 bases remaining between them. Variable domain in full (rest from reference TRBV11-3 and TRBJ2-4): EAGVVQSPRYKIIEKKQPVAFWCNPISGHNTLYWYLQNLGQGPELLIRYENEEAVDDSQLPKDRFSAERLKGVDSTLKIQPAELGDSAVYLCASSRTLGAQYFGAGTRLSVL.

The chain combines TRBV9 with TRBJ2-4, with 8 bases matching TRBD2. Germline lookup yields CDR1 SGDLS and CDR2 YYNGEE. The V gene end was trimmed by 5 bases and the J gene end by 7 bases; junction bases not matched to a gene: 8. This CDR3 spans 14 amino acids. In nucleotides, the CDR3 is TGTGCCAGCAGTGAACTCGGGAGGGAGAACATTCAGTACTTC. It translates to CASSELGRENIQYF. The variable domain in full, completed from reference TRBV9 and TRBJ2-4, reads DSGVTQTPKHLITATGQRVTLRCSPRSGDLSVYWYQQSLDQGLQFLIQYYNGEERAKGNILERFSAQQFPDLHSELNLSSLELGDSALYFCASSELGRENIQYFGAGTRLSVL.

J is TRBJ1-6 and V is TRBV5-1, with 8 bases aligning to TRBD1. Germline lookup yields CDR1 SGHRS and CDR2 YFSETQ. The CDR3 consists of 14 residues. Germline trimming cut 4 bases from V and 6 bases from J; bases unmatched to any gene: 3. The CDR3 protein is CASSNGQGNSPLHF. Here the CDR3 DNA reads TGCGCCAGCAGCAACGGACAGGGTAATTCACCCCTCCACTTT.

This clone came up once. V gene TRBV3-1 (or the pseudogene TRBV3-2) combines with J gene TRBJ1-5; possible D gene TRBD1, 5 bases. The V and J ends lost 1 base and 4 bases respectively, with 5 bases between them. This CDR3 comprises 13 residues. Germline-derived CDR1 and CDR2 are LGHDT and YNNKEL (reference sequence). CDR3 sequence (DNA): TGTGCCAGCAGCCAAGCAGGGAATCAGCCCCAGCATTTT. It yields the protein CASSQAGNQPQHF.

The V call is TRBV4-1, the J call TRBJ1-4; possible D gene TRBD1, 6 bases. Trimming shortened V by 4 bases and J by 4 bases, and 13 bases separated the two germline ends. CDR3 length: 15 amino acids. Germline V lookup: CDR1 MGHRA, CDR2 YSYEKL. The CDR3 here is CASSPRGGFNEKLFF. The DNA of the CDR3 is TGCGCCAGCAGCCCTCGAGGGGGTTTTAATGAAAAACTGTTTTTT.

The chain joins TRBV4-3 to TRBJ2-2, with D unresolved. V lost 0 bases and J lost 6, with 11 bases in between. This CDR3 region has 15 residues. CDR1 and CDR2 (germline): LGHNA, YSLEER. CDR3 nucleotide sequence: TGCGCCAGCAGCCAAGACGGCAGGCTGGCCGGGGAGCTGTTTTTT. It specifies CASSQDGRLAGELFF.

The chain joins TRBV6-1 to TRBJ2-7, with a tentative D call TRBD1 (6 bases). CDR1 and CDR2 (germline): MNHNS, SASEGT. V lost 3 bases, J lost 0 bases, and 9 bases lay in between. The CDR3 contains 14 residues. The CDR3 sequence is CASSDTGSSYEQYF. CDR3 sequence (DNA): TGTGCCAGCAGTGATACAGGGAGCTCCTACGAGCAGTACTTC.

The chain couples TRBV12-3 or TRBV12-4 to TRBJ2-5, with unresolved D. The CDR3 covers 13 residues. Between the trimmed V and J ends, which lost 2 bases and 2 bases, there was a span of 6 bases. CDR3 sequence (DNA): TGTGCCAGCAGTTTAACCAGGCAAGAGACCCAGTACTTC. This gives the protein CASSLTRQETQYF.

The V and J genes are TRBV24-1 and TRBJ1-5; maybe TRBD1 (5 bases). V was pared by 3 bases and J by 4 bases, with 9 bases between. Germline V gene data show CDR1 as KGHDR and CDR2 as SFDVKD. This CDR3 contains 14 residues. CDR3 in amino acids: CATSDGQGNQPQHF. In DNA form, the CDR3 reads TGTGCCACCAGTGATGGGCAGGGTAATCAGCCCCAGCATTTT.

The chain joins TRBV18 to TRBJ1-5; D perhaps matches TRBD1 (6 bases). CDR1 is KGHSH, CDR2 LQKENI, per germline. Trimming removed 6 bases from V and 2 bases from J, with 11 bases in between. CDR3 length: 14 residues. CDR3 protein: CASSQDSGNQPQHF. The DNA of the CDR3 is TGTGCCAGCTCCCAGGACAGTGGCAATCAGCCCCAGCATTTT.

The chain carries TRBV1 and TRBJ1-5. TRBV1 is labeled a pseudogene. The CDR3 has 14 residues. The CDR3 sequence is CTSSQSPGNQPQHF. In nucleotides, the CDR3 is TGCACCAGCAGCCAGTCCCCCGGCAATCAGCCCCAGCATTTT.

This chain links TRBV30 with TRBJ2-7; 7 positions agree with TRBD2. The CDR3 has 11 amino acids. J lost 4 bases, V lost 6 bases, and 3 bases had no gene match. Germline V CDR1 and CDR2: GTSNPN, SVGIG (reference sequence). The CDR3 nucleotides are TGTGCCTGTCAGGGAGGGTACGAGCAGTACTTC. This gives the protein CACQGGYEQYF.

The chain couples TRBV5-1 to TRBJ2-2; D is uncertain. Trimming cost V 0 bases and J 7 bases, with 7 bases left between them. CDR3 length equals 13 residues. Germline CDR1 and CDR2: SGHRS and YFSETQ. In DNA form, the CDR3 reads TGCGCCAGCAGCTTGGGTGGCGGCGGGGAGCTGTTTTTT. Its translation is CASSLGGGGELFF.

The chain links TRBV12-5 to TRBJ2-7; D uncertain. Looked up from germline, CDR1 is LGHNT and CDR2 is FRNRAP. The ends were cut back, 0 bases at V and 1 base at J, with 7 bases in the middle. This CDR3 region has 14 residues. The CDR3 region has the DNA TGTGCTAGTGGTTTGGTACCACAGTCCTACGAGCAGTACTTC. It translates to CASGLVPQSYEQYF.

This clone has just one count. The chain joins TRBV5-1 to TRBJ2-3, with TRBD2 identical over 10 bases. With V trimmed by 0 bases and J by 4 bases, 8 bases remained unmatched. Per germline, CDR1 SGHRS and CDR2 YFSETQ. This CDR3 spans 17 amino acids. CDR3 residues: CASSLGLAGGGADTQYF. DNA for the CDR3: TGCGCCAGCAGCTTGGGTTTAGCGGGGGGAGGTGCAGATACGCAGTATTTT.

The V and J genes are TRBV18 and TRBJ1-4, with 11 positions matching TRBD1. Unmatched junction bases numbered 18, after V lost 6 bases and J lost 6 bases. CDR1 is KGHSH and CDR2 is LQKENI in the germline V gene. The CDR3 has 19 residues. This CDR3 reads CASSARTGGTALDHEKLFF. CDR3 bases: TGTGCCAGCTCTGCCCGGACAGGGGGCACGGCCCTAGACCATGAAAAACTGTTTTTT.

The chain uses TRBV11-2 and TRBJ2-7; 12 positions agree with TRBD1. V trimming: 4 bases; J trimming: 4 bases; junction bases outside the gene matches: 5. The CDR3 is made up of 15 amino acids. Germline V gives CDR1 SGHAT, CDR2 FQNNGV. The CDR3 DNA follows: TGTGCCAGCAGCTGGGGACAGGGGGCCCGGTACGAGCAGTACTTC. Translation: CASSWGQGARYEQYF.

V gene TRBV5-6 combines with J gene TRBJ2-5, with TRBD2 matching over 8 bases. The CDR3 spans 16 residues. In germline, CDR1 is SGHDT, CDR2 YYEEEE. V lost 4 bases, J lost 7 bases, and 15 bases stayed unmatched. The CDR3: CASSQTTTAAGVTQYF. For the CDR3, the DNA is TGTGCCAGCAGCCAAACAACGACGGCAGCGGGGGTGACCCAGTACTTC.

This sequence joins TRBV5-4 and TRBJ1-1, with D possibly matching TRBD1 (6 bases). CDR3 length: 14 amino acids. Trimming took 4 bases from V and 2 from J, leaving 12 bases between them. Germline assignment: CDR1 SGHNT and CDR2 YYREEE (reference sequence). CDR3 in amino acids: CASSRQAINTEAFF. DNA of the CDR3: TGTGCCAGCAGCCGACAGGCCATTAACACTGAAGCTTTCTTT.

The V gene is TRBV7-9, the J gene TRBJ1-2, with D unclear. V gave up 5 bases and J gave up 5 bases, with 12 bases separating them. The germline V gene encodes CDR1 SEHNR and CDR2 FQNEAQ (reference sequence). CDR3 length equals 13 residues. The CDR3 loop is CASSLNSGYGYTF. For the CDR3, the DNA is TGTGCCAGCAGCCTGAATTCGGGGTATGGCTACACCTTC.